The rows below give T cell receptor beta chains drawn from one sample of a study of blood T cell repertoires in COVID-19. Clones were sequenced by immunoSEQ multiplex PCR, and TCRdb holds only the in-frame ones, with some missing. This sample carries about 150,000 clones, about 85% of them seen once, and the ten largest clones take more than 5%. Specimen: PBMCs or T cells enriched from blood (not recorded which). These receptors all stem from a woman aged 40-49 years who had recovered from COVID-19. Both conserved end residues are part of each CDR3. The D gene is left open where the match is weak. Clone size appears in some rows only: once, few, many, or a class for an expanded clone.

few	TRBD2	TRBV5-6	TRBJ2-3	CASSLVLAGGTDTQYF	TGTGCCAGCAGCTTGGTACTAGCGGGGGGCACAGATACGCAGTATTTT
.	TRBD2	TRBV5-1	TRBJ2-5	CASSLARGLAGGRKETQYF	TGCGCCAGCAGCTTGGCTAGAGGACTAGCGGGGGGGCGGAAAGAGACCCAGTACTTC
.	.	TRBV19	TRBJ2-5	CASTARKGGQETQYF	TGTGCCAGTACGGCGAGGAAGGGGGGGCAAGAGACCCAGTACTTC
.	TRBD2	TRBV9	TRBJ2-7	CASSGEAGGGYEQYF	TGTGCCAGCAGCGGCGAGGCGGGGGGCGGTTACGAGCAGTACTTC
once	TRBD1	TRBV14	TRBJ2-7	CASSPRGQGSPYEQYF	TGTGCCAGCAGCCCGAGGGGACAGGGATCCCCCTACGAGCAGTACTTC
.	.	TRBV7-8	TRBJ2-7	CASSSYDPEQYF	TGTGCCAGCAGCTCCTACGATCCCGAGCAGTACTTC
.	.	TRBV6-5	TRBJ2-5	CASSRTAGTQETQYF	TGTGCCAGCAGTAGAACGGCGGGGACTCAAGAGACCCAGTACTTC
few	.	TRBV5-6	TRBJ2-1	CASSSIRSEQFF	TGTGCCAGCAGCTCAATTAGGAGTGAGCAGTTCTTC
once	TRBD2	TRBV10-3	TRBJ2-7	CAINGGGSYEQYF	TGTGCCATCAACGGGGGGGGCTCCTACGAGCAGTACTTC
.	.	TRBV7-3	TRBJ2-7	CASSQPGYEQYF	TGTGCCAGCAGCCAACCGGGGTACGAGCAGTACTTC
.	.	TRBV7-3	TRBJ2-1	CASSLTGQGLGNEQFF	TGTGCCAGCAGCTTAACGGGTCAGGGTCTGGGCAATGAGCAGTTCTTC
once	TRBD2	TRBV19	TRBJ2-3	CASGGGTSFRTQYF	TGTGCCAGTGGGGGGGGGACTTCTTTTCGTACGCAGTATTTT
.	TRBD2	TRBV19	TRBJ2-3	CASRETSGDTDTQYF	TGTGCCAGTAGAGAGACTAGCGGGGACACAGATACGCAGTATTTT